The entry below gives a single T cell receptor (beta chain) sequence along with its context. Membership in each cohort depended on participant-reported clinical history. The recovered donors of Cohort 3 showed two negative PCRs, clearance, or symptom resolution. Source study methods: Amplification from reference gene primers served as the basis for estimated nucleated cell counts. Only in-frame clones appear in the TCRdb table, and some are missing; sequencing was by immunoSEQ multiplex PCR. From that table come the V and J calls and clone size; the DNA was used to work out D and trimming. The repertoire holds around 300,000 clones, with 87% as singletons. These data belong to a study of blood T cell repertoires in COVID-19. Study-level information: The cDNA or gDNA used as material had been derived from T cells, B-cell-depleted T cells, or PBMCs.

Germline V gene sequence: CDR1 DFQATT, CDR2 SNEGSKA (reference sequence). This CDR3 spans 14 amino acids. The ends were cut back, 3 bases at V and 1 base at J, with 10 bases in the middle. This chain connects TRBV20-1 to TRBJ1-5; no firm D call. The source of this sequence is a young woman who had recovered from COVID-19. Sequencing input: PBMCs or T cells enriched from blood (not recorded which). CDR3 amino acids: CSASLPPSNQPQHF. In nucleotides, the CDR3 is TGCAGTGCTAGTCTTCCCCCGAGCAATCAGCCCCAGCATTTT.